What follows are 20 T cell receptor beta chains derived from one specimen sequenced in a study of cytomegalovirus exposure and HLA in healthy donors. PCR employed 60 Vbeta and 13 Jbeta primers. Assay used: immunoSEQ multiplex PCR; TCRdb lists only in-frame clones, some missing. The sample contains about 190,000 clones, 70% to 90% of which appear only once. Material: PBMCs. The receptor source for this set is a woman in her twenties or thirties in good health and CMV-seronegative.

The rearrangement joins TRBV25-1 to TRBJ1-3; D is perhaps TRBD1 (5 bases). The V gene's germline CDR1 is MGHDK and CDR2 SYGVNS. This CDR3 is 15 amino acids long. The ends were cut back, 3 bases at V and 0 bases at J, with 9 bases in the middle. For the CDR3, the DNA is TGTGCCAGCAGTGAGATGGGGGGCTCTGGAAACACCATATATTTT. This encodes CASSEMGGSGNTIYF.

The chain links TRBV7-6 to TRBJ2-7, with TRBD1 matching over 10 bases. Losses at the gene ends were 0 bases for V and 2 bases for J; bases not matched to a gene: 1. The CDR3 consists of 15 residues. Looked up from germline, CDR1 is SGHVS and CDR2 is FNYEAQ. The CDR3 loop reads CASSLAGTGAYEQYF. DNA for the CDR3: TGTGCCAGCAGCTTAGCCGGGACAGGGGCCTACGAGCAGTACTTC.

The rearrangement uses TRBV7-2 and TRBJ1-5; D is unresolved. Trimming cost V 5 bases and J 0 bases, with 11 bases left between them. This CDR3 contains 15 residues. Per germline, CDR1 SGHTA and CDR2 FQGNSA. The CDR3 sequence: CASSAVAYSNQPQHF. CDR3 DNA: TGTGCCAGCAGCGCGGTGGCTTATAGCAATCAGCCCCAGCATTTT. Together with reference TRBV7-2 and TRBJ1-5, the CDR3 gives the full variable domain: GAGVSQSPSNKVTEKGKDVELRCDPISGHTALYWYRQSLGQGLEFLIYFQGNSAPDKSGLPSDRFSAERTGGSVSTLTIQRTQQEDSAVYLCASSAVAYSNQPQHFGDGTRLSIL.

This clone came up a few times. This chain uses TRBV28 with TRBJ2-1; tentative D call: TRBD2 (7 bases). CDR3 length: 15 residues. CDR1 MDHEN and CDR2 SYDVKM come from the germline V gene. The ends were cut back, 2 bases at V and 8 bases at J, with 16 bases in the middle. DNA of the CDR3: TGTGCCAGCAGTTTAAGTCCCGGGGGGCAAGATGAGCAGTTCTTC. This gives the protein CASSLSPGGQDEQFF.

The chain joins TRBV4-3 to TRBJ2-3, with 7 bases aligning to TRBD2. The CDR3 extends over 13 amino acids. Trimming cost V 1 base and J 5 bases; bases outside gene matches: 0. The germline CDR1 and CDR2 sequences are LGHNA and YSLEER. The CDR3 protein is CASSQVAGDTQYF. The CDR3 DNA is TGCGCCAGCAGCCAAGTAGCGGGAGATACGCAGTATTTT.

The chain employs TRBV28 and TRBJ1-1, with 7 bases aligning to TRBD1. The CDR3 consists of 15 residues. CDR1 and CDR2 from the germline V gene are MDHEN and SYDVKM. V lost 5 bases, J lost 11 bases, and 17 bases stayed unmatched. CDR3 sequence: CASSPPTGTAAEAFF. DNA for the CDR3: TGTGCCAGCAGTCCGCCGACAGGGACGGCCGCCGAGGCTTTCTTT.

The rearrangement links TRBV5-8 to TRBJ2-5; unclear D gene. The V end lost 4 bases, the J end lost 4 bases, and 8 bases lay between the germline ends. CDR1 and CDR2 from the germline V gene are SGHTS and YDEGEE. CDR3 length: 12 amino acids. For the CDR3, the DNA is TGTGCCAGCAGCCAGTCCTTAGAGACCCAGTACTTC. Its translation: CASSQSLETQYF.

This clone was seen just once. V and J are TRBV4-2 and TRBJ1-5; D possibly corresponds to TRBD1 (5 bases). The CDR3 sequence is 18 residues long. The V gene's germline CDR1 is LGHNA and CDR2 YNFKEQ. V lost 0 bases and J 0 bases, leaving 15 bases between the germline ends. The CDR3, as DNA: TGTGCCAGCAGCCAAGATTTTTTTCGGGGGTATAGCAATCAGCCCCAGCATTTT. It yields the protein CASSQDFFRGYSNQPQHF.

The V and J genes are TRBV7-8 and TRBJ2-3; 12 nucleotides match TRBD1. V gave up 1 base and J gave up 6 bases; unmatched junction bases: 5. CDR1 is SGHVS and CDR2 is FQNEAQ in the germline V gene. This CDR3 region has 16 residues. The CDR3, as DNA: TGTGCCAGCAGCTTAGGGCCGGGACAGGGGGCGGATACGCAGTATTTT. Translated, it gives CASSLGPGQGADTQYF.

The V gene is TRBV5-1, the J gene TRBJ2-5; TRBD1 matches 12 bases. Germline V CDR1 and CDR2: SGHRS, YFSETQ. V lost 0 bases and J lost 4; bases outside the gene matches: 4. This CDR3 has 16 amino acids. The CDR3 coding sequence is TGCGCCAGCAGCTTGGGGGACAGGGGGCGCGGAGAGACCCAGTACTTC. Protein: CASSLGDRGRGETQYF.

This chain uses TRBV28 with TRBJ2-6; TRBD1 matches 8 bases. The trim removed 5 bases at V and 0 bases at J, leaving 6 bases unmatched. This CDR3 has 17 amino acids. Germline lookup yields CDR1 MDHEN and CDR2 SYDVKM. Here the CDR3 reads CASSLGQAISGANVLTF. CDR3 bases: TGTGCCAGCAGTCTGGGACAGGCGATCTCTGGGGCCAACGTCCTGACTTTC.

The V gene is TRBV11-2, the J gene TRBJ2-1; 11 bases fit TRBD2. The CDR3 length is 14 residues. V shed 6 bases and J 5 bases; nucleotides not matched to a gene: 3. Germline V gene data show CDR1 as SGHAT and CDR2 as FQNNGV. The CDR3 bases are TGTGCCAGCAGGCTAGCGGGAGGCAACAATGAGCAGTTCTTC. Its translation is CASRLAGGNNEQFF.

This clone was counted once. The rearrangement uses TRBV6-1 and TRBJ1-6; no clear D. The germline CDR1 and CDR2 sequences are MNHNS and SASEGT. The CDR3 is made up of 14 amino acids. The V end was cut by 5 bases, the J end by 6 bases, with 11 bases between. CDR3 region: CASSLTQSNSPLHF. CDR3 coding DNA: TGTGCCAGCAGTTTAACGCAGTCTAATTCACCCCTCCACTTT.

This clone was detected a few times. The chain couples TRBV6-6 to TRBJ2-7; 8 bases are shared with TRBD2. The V segment lost 2 bases and the J segment 5 bases; nucleotides outside the gene matches: 8. The germline gives CDR1 MNHNY, CDR2 SVGAGI (reference sequence). The CDR3 runs to 15 residues. Here the CDR3 DNA reads TGTGCCAGCAGTTACCCCGGGAGGGCCGCCCACGAGCAGTACTTC. As protein: CASSYPGRAAHEQYF.

This sequence joins TRBV7-8 and TRBJ2-7; 8 bases are shared with TRBD2. CDR3 length: 14 residues. Trimming at V came to 6 bases and at J to 3 bases, leaving 7 bases not matched to a gene. The V gene's germline CDR1 is SGHVS and CDR2 FQNEAQ. CDR3 sequence: CASSWSGSSYEQYF. The CDR3 DNA follows: TGTGCCAGCAGTTGGAGCGGGAGCAGCTACGAGCAGTACTTC.

The chain recombines TRBV28 with TRBJ1-1; D is ambiguous. V shed 3 bases and J shed 4 bases, with 18 bases lying between them. The CDR3 contains 16 residues. Germline V gene lookup returns CDR1 MDHEN and CDR2 SYDVKM. Written as DNA, the CDR3 is TGTGCCAGCAGTTTTGTGGGCCCTCTTTTGTCCACTGAAGCTTTCTTT. Translated: CASSFVGPLLSTEAFF.

This clone showed up just a few times. V and J are TRBV28 and TRBJ1-5, with TRBD1 identical over 8 bases. The V gene end was trimmed by 8 bases and the J gene end by 4 bases; junction bases not matched to a gene: 4. Germline V CDR1 and CDR2: MDHEN, SYDVKM. CDR3 size: 13 residues. CDR3 amino acids: CASGQGPNQPQHF. In DNA form, the CDR3 reads TGTGCCAGCGGACAGGGTCCGAATCAGCCCCAGCATTTT.

The chain uses TRBV6-6 and TRBJ1-1; perhaps TRBD1 as D (5 bases). The CDR3 spans 13 residues. With 2 bases removed from V and 5 bases from J, the gap between germline ends came to 9 bases. CDR1 is MNHNY, CDR2 SVGAGI, per germline (reference sequence). The CDR3 bases are TGTGCCAGCAGTTACGGGGGGAAGACTGAAGCTTTCTTT. It translates to CASSYGGKTEAFF.

The CDR3 sequence is CASSSIGQGGSYGYTF. Here the CDR3 DNA reads TGCGCCAGCAGCTCGATTGGACAGGGGGGAAGCTATGGCTACACCTTC. J is TRBJ1-2 and V is TRBV5-1; 10 bases line up with TRBD1. The V segment lost 3 bases and the J segment 4 bases; nucleotides outside the gene matches: 9. This CDR3 comprises 16 residues. Germline CDR1 reads SGHRS; CDR2 reads YFSETQ.

The chain recombines TRBV30 with TRBJ2-3; D may be TRBD2 (6 bases). CDR1 and CDR2 from the germline V gene are GTSNPN and SVGIG (reference sequence). This CDR3 comprises 17 residues. Deletions cut 2 bases from V and 2 bases from J, with 20 bases between. The CDR3, as DNA: TGTGCCTGGAGTCCCGCGGGGTTCCGGCAGAACACAGATACGCAGTATTTT. It encodes CAWSPAGFRQNTDTQYF.